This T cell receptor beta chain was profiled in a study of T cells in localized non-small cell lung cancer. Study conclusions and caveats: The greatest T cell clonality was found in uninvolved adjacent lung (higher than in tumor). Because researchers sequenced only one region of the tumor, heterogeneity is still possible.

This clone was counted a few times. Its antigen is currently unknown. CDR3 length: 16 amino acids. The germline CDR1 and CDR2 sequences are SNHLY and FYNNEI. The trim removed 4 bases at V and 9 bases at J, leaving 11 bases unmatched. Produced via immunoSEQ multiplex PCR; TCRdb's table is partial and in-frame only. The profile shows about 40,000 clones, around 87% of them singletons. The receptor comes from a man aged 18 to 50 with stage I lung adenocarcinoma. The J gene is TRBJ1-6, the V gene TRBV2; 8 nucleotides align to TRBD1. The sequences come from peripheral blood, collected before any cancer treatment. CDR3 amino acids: CASSARQGRVGSPLHF. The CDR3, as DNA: TGTGCCAGCAGTGCCAGACAGGGGCGAGTGGGTTCACCCCTCCACTTT. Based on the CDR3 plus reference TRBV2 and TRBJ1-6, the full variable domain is EPEVTQTPSHQVTQMGQEVILRCVPISNHLYFYWYRQILGQKVEFLVSFYNNEISEKSEIFDDQFSVERPDGSNFTLKIRSTKLEDSAMYFCASSARQGRVGSPLHFGNGTRLTVT.